This TCR beta chain stems from a study of CD8 T cells in Susac syndrome. In blood CD8+ and CD4+ T cells, TCR beta underwent sequencing. TEMRA cells underwent FACS enrichment and CD8+ and CD4+ T cells underwent negative isolation. This CDR3 spans 15 amino acids. V was pared by 0 bases and J by 1 base, with 10 bases between. Looked up from germline, CDR1 is SGDLS and CDR2 is YYNGEE. Random hexamers were used to reverse transcribe the RNA input (roughly 0.5 to 1 ug). A multiplex approach, immunoSEQ multiplex PCR, amplified TCR beta CDR3 across 54 Vbeta and 13 Jbeta. TCRdb ran MiXCR on the immunoSEQ multiplex PCR reads and lists one entry per CDR3 protein. The repertoire has over 150,000 distinct CDR3 sequences, roughly 92% of them found once; the top ten carry roughly 0.098%.

The TCR was taken from a human donor with multiple sclerosis. The material sequenced was CD4+ T cells from PBMCs. V is TRBV9 and J is TRBJ2-5; tentative D call: TRBD1 (5 bases). CDR3 DNA: TGTGCCAGCAGCGTAGGAACAGGTACCCAAGAGACCCAGTACTTC. This encodes CASSVGTGTQETQYF.